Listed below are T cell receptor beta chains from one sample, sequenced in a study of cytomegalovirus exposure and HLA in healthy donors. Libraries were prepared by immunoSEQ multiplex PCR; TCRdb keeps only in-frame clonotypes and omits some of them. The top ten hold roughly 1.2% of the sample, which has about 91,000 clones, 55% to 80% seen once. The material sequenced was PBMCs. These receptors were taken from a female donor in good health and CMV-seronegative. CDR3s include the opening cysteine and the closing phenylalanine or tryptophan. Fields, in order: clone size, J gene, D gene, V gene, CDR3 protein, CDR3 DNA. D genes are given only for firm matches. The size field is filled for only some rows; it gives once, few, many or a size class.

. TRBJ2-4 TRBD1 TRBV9 CASSTRQGKNIQYF TGTGCCAGCAGCACCCGACAGGGGAAAAACATTCAGTACTTC
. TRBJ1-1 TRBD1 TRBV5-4 CASNLRGRDTEAFF TGTGCCAGCAACCTCAGGGGGCGGGACACTGAAGCTTTCTTT
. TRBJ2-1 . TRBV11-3 CASCRNGHEQFF TGTGCCAGCTGCCGTAATGGGCATGAGCAGTTCTTC
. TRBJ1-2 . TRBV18 CASSPEQRNGYTF TGTGCCAGCTCACCGGAACAGCGGAATGGCTACACCTTC
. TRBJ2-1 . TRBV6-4 CASSDSVGSGLDEQFF TGTGCCAGCAGTGACTCGGTCGGGTCAGGGTTGGATGAGCAGTTCTTC
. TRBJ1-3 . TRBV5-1 CASSLGQTGNTIYF TGCGCCAGCAGCTTGGGGCAGACTGGAAACACCATATATTTT
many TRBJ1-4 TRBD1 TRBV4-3 CASSQNIPGQGGEKLFF TGCGCCAGCAGCCAAAACATACCGGGACAGGGTGGGGAAAAACTGTTTTTT
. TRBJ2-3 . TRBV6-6 CASSYVASTDTQYF TGTGCCAGCAGTTACGTGGCTAGCACAGATACGCAGTATTTT
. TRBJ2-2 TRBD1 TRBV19 CASRRQGNTGELFF TGTGCCAGTAGAAGACAGGGCAACACCGGGGAGCTGTTTTTT
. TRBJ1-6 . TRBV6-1 CASSDRDNSPLHF TGTGCCAGCAGTGACAGGGATAATTCACCCCTCCACTTT
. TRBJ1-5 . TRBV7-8 CASSPGSNQPQHF TGTGCCAGCAGCCCAGGAAGCAATCAGCCCCAGCATTTT
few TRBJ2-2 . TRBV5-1 CASCPQGNTGELFF TGCGCCAGTTGTCCACAGGGAAACACCGGGGAGCTGTTTTTT
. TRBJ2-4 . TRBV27 CASSLGAGYAKNIQYF TGTGCCAGCAGTTTGGGGGCAGGGTACGCCAAAAACATTCAGTACTTC
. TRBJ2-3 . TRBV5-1 CASSHEGRTDTQYF TGCGCCAGCAGCCATGAAGGGAGGACAGATACGCAGTATTTT
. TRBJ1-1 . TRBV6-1 CASRWDRGDTEAFF TGTGCCAGCAGGTGGGACCGGGGGGACACTGAAGCTTTCTTT
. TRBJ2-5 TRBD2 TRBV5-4 CASSLASGSETQYF TGTGCCAGCAGCTTAGCTAGCGGGAGTGAGACCCAGTACTTC
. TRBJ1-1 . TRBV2 CASSGTEGTEAFF TGTGCCAGCAGTGGGACAGAAGGAACTGAAGCTTTCTTT
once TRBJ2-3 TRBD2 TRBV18 CASSALAEDTQYF TGTGCCAGCTCAGCGCTAGCGGAGGATACGCAGTATTTT
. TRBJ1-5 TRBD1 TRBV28 CASSFGGRRGRNQPQHF TGTGCCAGCAGTTTTGGAGGTAGGAGGGGGCGAAATCAGCCCCAGCATTTT
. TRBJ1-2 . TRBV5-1 CASSLEGRSAKDGYTF TGCGCCAGCAGCTTGGAGGGGAGGTCGGCTAAGGATGGCTACACCTTC